This TCR beta chain was recorded in a study of T cells in Graves' hyperthyroidism and ophthalmopathy. Study at large: Peripheral blood draws took place at initial diagnosis, ahead of any treatment.

Regions amplified from RNA transcripts were the TCR beta CDR3 regions. First-round RT-PCR with HTBI primers amplified the TCR CDR3 region. TCRdb independently ran MiXCR on the multiplex PCR reads; one entry per CDR3 protein. The sample has over 300,000 distinct CDR3 sequences; roughly 13% are singletons. Patients were excluded for uncontrolled infection, other autoimmune disease, pregnancy or lactation. Germline loops: CDR1 SNHLY, CDR2 FYNNEI. With 7 bases clipped from V and 3 bases from J, the junction kept 6 bases outside the gene matches. The CDR3 has 14 residues. This clonotype showed up many times.

The TCR sequence derives from a woman between 40 and 55 years old with Graves' ophthalmopathy. The source material was blood. V usage is TRBV2 and J usage is TRBJ2-7; 10 nucleotides line up with TRBD1. CDR3 in amino acids: CASNPGTGVYEQYF. Here the CDR3 DNA reads TGTGCCAGCAACCCCGGGACAGGGGTCTACGAGCAGTACTTC.